The entry below describes one TCR beta chain. Its specificity is not known. Treatment here: some 19 received Ad26.COV2.S at low or high dose, single or two shots; 5 received placebo; per-sample allocation not given. Specimen acquisition occurred on day 63 following the initial vaccine or placebo injection. Vaccination employed an Ad26 vector expressing the Wuhan-strain SARS-CoV-2 spike. The data are from a study of Ad26.COV2.S vaccination and SARS-CoV-2 variants. Study-wide findings and caveats: The TCR breadth and depth analyses may have understated or missed part of the total T cell responses.

The protocol was immunoSEQ multiplex PCR, while the TCRdb copy is restricted to in-frame clones and leaves out a portion. Seen here are about 350,000 clones, around 89% observed once, and the top ten hold around 6.1%. The TCR sequence derives from a person between 18 and 60 years old who received the Ad26.COV2.S COVID-19 vaccine or a placebo. The material was peripheral blood, obtained in a trial of Ad26.COV2.S vaccine versus placebo.

CDR3 coding DNA: TGTGCCAGCACCCCATCCAGGGGGTTAGGTTCACCCCTCCACTTT. Its protein product is CASTPSRGLGSPLHF. The chain employs TRBV5-8 and TRBJ1-6; 7 nucleotides agree with TRBD1. The junction had 12 bases not matched to a gene; V was cut back by 6 bases and J by 9 bases. The CDR3 is 15 amino acids. Germline assignment: CDR1 SGHTS and CDR2 YDEGEE.